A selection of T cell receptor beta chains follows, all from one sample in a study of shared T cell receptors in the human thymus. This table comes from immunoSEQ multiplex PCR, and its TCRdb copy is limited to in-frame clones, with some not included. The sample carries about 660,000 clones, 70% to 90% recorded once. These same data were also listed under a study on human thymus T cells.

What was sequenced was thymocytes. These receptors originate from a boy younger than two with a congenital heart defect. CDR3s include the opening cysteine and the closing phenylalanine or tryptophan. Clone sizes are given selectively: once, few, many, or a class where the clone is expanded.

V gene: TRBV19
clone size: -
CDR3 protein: CASSSSDRDSNQPQHF

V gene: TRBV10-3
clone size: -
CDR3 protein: CAILASSNEQFF

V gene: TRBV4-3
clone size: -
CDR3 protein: CASSQNPPGQGAPAKNIQYF

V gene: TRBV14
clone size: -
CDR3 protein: CASSLRLAGEREQYF

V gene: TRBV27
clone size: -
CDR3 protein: CASSLSARGLETGELFF

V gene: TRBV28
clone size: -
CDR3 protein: CASSLMNRELAGGPGGELFF

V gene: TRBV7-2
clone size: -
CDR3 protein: CASSYWAGPPPYEQYF

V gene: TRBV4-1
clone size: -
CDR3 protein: CASSRAGGRRNQPQHF

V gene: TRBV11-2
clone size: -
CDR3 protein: CASSLGGEQFF

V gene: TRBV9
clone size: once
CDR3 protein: CASSPPGVRELFF

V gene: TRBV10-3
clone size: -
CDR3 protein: CAISESRYTKSGRDTEAFF

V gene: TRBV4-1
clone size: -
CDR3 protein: CASSQDRVYGYTF

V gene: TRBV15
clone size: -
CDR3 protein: CATSRAQGGRYEQYF

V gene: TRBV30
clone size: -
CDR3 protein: CAWSVIDERMGQYF

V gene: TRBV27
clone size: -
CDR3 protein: CASSSTGLAGDEQFF

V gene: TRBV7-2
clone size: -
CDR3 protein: CASSDGPGYSNQPQHF

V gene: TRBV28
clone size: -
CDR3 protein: CASSSSGLAGCTDTQYF

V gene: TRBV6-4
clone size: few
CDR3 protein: CASSDSKGPGANVLTF

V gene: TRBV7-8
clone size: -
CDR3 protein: CASSPKGTGAYEQYF

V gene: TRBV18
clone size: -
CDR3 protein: CASSPPGVKQFF

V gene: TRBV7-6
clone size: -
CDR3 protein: CASSHGGGPRQVWETQYF

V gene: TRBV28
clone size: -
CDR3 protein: CASSRRVEQYF

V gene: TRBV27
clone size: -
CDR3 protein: CASSLGDSSTDTQYF

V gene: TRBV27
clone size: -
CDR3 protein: CATSSREGYNEQFF

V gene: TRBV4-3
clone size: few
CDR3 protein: CASSLTTAGPEQYF

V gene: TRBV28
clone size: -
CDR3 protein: CASLTPHKKGQFLSGANVLTF

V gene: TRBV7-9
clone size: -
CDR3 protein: CASSLGSSPSGQGRGRLFF